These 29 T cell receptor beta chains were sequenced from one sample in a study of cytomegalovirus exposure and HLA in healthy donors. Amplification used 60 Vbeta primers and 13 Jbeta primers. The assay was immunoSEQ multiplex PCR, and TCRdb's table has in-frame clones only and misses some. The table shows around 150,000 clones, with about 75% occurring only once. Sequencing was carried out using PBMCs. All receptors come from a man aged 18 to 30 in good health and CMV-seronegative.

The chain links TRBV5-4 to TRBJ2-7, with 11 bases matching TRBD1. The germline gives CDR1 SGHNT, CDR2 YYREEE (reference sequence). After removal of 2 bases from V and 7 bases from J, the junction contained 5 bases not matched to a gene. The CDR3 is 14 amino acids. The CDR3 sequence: CASSFGQGAREQYF. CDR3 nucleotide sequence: TGTGCCAGCAGCTTTGGACAGGGGGCTCGGGAGCAGTACTTC.

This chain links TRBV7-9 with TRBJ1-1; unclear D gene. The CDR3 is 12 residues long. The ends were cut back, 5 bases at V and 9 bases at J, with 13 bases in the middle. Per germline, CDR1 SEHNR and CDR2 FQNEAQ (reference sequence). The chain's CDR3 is CASSLPGDQAFF. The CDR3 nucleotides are TGTGCCAGCAGCCTCCCAGGCGACCAAGCTTTCTTT.

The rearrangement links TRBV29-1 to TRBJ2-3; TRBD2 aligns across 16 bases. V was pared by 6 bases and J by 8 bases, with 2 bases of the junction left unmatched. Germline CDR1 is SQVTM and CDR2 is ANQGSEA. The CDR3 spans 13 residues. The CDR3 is CSVGTSGGGTQYF. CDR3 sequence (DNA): TGCAGCGTGGGGACTAGCGGGGGGGGTACGCAGTATTTT.

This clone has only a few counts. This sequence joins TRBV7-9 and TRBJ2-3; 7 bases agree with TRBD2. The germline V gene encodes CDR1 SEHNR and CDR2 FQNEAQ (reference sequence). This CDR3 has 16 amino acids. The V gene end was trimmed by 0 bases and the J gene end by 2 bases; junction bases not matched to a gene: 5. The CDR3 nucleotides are TGTGCCAGCAGCTTAGCTCGGGGGGACCCCACAGATACGCAGTATTTT. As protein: CASSLARGDPTDTQYF.

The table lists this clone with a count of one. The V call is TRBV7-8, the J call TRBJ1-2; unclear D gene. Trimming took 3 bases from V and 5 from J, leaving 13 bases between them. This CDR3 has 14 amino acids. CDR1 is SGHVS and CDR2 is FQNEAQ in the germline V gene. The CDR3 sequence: CASSFSTGDYGYTF. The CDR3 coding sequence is TGTGCCAGCAGCTTTTCGACGGGTGATTATGGCTACACCTTC.

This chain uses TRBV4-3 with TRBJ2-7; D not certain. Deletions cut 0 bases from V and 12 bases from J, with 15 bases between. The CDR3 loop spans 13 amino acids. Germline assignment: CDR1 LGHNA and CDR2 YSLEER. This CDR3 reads CASSQDRSASPYF. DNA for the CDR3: TGCGCCAGCAGCCAAGATAGGAGTGCCTCACCGTACTTC.

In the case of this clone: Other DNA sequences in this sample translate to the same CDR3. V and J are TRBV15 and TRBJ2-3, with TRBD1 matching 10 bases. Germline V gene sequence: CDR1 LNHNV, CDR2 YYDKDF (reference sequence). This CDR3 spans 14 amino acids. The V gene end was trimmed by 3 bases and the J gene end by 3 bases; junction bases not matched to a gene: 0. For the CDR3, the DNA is TGTGCCACCAGCAGGGACAGGGGGACAGATACGCAGTATTTT. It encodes CATSRDRGTDTQYF.

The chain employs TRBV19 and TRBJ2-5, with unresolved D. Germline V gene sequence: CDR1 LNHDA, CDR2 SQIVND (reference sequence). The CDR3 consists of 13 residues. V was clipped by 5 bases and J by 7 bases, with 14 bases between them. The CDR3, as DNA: TGTGCCAGTAGTTACCGGCACTACGGGACCCAGTACTTC. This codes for CASSYRHYGTQYF.

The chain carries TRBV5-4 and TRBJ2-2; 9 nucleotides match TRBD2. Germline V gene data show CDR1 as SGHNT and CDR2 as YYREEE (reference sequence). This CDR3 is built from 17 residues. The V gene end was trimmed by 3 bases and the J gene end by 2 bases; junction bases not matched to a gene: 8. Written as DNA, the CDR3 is TGTGCCAGCAGCTCCCCTGCGACTAGCGGAAACACCGGGGAGCTGTTTTTT. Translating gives CASSSPATSGNTGELFF.

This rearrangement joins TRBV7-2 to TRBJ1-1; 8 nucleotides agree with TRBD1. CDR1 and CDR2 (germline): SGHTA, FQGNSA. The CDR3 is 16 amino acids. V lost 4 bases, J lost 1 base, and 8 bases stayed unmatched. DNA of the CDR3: TGTGCCAGCAGCTCAGGGGGCGCGGAGTGGAACACTGAAGCTTTCTTT. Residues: CASSSGGAEWNTEAFF. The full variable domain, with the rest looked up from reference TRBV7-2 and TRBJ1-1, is GAGVSQSPSNKVTEKGKDVELRCDPISGHTALYWYRQSLGQGLEFLIYFQGNSAPDKSGLPSDRFSAERTGGSVSTLTIQRTQQEDSAVYLCASSSGGAEWNTEAFFGQGTRLTVV.

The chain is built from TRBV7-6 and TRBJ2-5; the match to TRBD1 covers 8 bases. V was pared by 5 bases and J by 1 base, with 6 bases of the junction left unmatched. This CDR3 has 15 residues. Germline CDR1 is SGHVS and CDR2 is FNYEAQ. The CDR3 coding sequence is TGTGCCAGCAGCCGCACAGGGGGGATCCAAGAGACCCAGTACTTC. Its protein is CASSRTGGIQETQYF.

CDR3 bases: TGTGCCAGCAGTCCCGTCGCAGAGATCCGAGGCGAGACCCAGTACTTC. It yields the protein CASSPVAEIRGETQYF. The chain combines TRBV13 with TRBJ2-5; unclear D gene. There are 16 residues in the CDR3. The V end lost 6 bases, the J end lost 5 bases, and 22 bases lay between the germline ends. Germline V CDR1 and CDR2: PRHDT, FYEKMQ (reference sequence). Full variable domain (remainder filled in from reference TRBV13 and TRBJ2-5): AAGVIQSPRHLIKEKRETATLKCYPIPRHDTVYWYQQGPGQDPQFLISFYEKMQSDKGSIPDRFSAQQFSDYHSELNMSSLELGDSALYFCASSPVAEIRGETQYFGPGTRLLVL.

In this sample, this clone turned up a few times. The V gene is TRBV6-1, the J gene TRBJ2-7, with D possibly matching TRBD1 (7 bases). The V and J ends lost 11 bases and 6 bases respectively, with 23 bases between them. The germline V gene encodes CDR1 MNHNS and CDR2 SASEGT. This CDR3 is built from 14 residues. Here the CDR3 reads CAGGRTGEVSEQYF. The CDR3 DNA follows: TGTGCCGGAGGGCGAACAGGGGAGGTCTCCGAGCAGTACTTC.

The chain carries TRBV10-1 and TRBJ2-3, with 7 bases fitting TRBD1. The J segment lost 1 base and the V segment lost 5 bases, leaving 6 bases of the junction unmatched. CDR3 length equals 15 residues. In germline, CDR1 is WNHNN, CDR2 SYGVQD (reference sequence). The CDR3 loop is CASSRGQWGTDTQYF. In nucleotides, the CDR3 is TGCGCCAGCAGTAGGGGACAGTGGGGCACAGATACGCAGTATTTT.

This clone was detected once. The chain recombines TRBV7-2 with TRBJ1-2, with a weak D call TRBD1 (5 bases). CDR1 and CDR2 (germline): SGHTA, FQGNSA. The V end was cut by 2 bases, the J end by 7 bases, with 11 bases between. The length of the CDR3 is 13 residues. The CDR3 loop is CASSLFRQIGYTF. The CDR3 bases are TGTGCCAGCAGCTTATTCCGACAGATTGGCTACACCTTC.

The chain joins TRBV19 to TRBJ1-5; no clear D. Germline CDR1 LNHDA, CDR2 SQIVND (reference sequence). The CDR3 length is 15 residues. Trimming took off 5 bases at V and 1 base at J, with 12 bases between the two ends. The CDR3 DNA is TGTGCCAGTAGTTCCTCGTGGAGGAGCAATCAGCCCCAGCATTTT. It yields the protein CASSSSWRSNQPQHF.

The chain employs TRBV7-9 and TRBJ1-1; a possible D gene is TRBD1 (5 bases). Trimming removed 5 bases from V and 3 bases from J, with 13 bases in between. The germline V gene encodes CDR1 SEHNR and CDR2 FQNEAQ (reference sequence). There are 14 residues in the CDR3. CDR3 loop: CASSRGWGYTEAFF. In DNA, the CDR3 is TGTGCCAGCAGCCGGGGGTGGGGTTACACTGAAGCTTTCTTT. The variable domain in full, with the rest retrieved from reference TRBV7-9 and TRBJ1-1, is DTGVSQNPRHKITKRGQNVTFRCDPISEHNRLYWYRQTLGQGPEFLTYFQNEAQLEKSRLLSDRFSAERPKGSFSTLEIQRTEQGDSAMYLCASSRGWGYTEAFFGQGTRLTVV.

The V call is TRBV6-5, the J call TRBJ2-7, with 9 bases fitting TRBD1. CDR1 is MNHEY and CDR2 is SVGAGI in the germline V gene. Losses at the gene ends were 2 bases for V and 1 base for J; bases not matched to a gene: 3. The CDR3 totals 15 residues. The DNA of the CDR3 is TGTGCCAGCAGTTACGACAGGGGGGCTTCCTACGAGCAGTACTTC. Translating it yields CASSYDRGASYEQYF.

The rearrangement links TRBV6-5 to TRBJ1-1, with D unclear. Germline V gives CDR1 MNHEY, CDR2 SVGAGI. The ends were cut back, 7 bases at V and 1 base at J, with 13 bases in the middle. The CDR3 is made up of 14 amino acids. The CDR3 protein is CASIPRRPNTEAFF. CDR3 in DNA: TGTGCCAGCATTCCACGGAGACCGAACACTGAAGCTTTCTTT.

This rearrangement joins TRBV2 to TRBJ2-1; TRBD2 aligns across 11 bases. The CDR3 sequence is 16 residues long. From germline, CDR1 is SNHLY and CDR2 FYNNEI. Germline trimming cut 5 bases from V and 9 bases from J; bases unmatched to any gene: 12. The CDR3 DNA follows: TGTGCCAGCAGTAGGGAGGTAGCGGGAGGGCTAGGTGAGCAGTTCTTC. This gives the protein CASSREVAGGLGEQFF.

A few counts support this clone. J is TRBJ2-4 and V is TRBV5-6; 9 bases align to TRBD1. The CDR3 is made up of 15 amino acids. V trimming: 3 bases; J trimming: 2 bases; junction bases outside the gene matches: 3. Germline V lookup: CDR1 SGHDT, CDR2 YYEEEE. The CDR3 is CASSWTGVSKNIQYF. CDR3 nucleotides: TGTGCCAGCAGCTGGACAGGGGTATCCAAAAACATTCAGTACTTC. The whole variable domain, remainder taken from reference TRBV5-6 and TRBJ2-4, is DAGVTQSPTHLIKTRGQQVTLRCSPKSGHDTVSWYQQALGQGPQFIFQYYEEEERQRGNFPDRFSGHQFPNYSSELNVNALLLGDSALYLCASSWTGVSKNIQYFGAGTRLSVL.

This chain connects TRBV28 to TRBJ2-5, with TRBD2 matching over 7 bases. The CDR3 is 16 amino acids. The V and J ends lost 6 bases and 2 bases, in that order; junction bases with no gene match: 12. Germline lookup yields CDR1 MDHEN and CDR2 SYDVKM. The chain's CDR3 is CASSLPGGRRQETQYF. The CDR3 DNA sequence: TGTGCCAGCAGCTTACCGGGGGGACGCAGACAAGAGACCCAGTACTTC.

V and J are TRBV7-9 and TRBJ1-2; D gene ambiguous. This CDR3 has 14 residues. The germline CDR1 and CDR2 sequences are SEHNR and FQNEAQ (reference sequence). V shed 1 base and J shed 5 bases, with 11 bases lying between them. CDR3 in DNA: TGTGCCAGCAGCTTAGGGTTCGGGGAGTATGGCTACACCTTC. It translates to CASSLGFGEYGYTF.

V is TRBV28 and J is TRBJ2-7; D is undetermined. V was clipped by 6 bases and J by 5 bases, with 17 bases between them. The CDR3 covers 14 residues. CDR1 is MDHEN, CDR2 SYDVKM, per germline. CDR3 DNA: TGTGCCAGCAGGAACCCCGGGTCGGTCAACGAGCAGTACTTC. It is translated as CASRNPGSVNEQYF.

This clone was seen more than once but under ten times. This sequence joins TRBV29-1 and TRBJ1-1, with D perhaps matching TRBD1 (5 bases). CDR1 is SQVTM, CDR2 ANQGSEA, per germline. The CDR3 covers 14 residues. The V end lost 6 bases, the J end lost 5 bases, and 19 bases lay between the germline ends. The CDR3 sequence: CSVLNPEGRTEAFF. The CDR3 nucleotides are TGCAGCGTCCTCAACCCGGAGGGGAGGACTGAAGCTTTCTTT. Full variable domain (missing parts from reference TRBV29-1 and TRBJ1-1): SAVISQKPSRDICQRGTSLTIQCQVDSQVTMMFWYRQQPGQSLTLIATANQGSEATYESGFVIDKFPISRPNLTFSTLTVSNMSPEDSSIYLCSVLNPEGRTEAFFGQGTRLTVV.

In DNA, the CDR3 is TGTGCCAGCACCATCGGGTTCTCCTACGAGCAGTACTTC. It encodes CASTIGFSYEQYF. The chain uses TRBV6-6 and TRBJ2-7; D is unclear. With 7 bases removed from V and 0 bases from J, the gap between germline ends came to 10 bases. In germline, CDR1 is MNHNY, CDR2 SVGAGI (reference sequence). The CDR3 totals 13 residues.

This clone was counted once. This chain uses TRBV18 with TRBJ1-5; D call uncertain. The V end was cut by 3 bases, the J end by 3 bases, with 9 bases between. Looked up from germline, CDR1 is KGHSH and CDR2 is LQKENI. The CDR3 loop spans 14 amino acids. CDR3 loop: CASSPGQHNQPQHF. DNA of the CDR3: TGTGCCAGCTCACCGGGCCAGCACAATCAGCCCCAGCATTTT.

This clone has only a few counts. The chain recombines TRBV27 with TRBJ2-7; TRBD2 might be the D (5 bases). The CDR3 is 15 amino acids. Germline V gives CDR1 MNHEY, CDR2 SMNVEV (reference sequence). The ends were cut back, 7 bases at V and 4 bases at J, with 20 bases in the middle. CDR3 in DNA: TGTGCCAGCACCACACGAGCGGACGGATATTACGAGCAGTACTTC. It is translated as CASTTRADGYYEQYF.

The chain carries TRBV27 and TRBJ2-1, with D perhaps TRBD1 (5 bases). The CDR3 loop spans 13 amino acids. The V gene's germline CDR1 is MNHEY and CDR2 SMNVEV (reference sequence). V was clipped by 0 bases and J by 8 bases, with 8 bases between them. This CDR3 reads CASSLSPGYEQFF. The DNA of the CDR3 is TGTGCCAGCAGTTTATCCCCAGGGTATGAGCAGTTCTTC.